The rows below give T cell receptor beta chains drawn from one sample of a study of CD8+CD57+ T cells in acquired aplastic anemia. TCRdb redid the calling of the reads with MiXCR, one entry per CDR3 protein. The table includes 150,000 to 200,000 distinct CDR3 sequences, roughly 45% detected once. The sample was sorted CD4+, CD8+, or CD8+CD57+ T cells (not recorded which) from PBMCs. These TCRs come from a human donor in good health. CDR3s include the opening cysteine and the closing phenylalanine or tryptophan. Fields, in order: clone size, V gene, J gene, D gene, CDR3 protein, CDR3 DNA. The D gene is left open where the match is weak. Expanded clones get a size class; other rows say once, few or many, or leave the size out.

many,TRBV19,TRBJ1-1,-,CASSGSTEAFF,TGTGCCAGCAGTGGGAGCACTGAAGCTTTCTTT
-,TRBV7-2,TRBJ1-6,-,CASSHSGGNSPLHF,TGTGCCAGCAGCCACTCTGGGGGAAATTCACCCCTCCACTTT
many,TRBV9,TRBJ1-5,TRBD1,CASSRQGGQPQHF,TGTGCCAGCAGCCGACAGGGCGGCCAGCCCCAGCATTTT
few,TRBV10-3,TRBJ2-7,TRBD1,CAISTGTGDPVSYEQYF,TGTGCCATCAGTACCGGGACAGGGGACCCCGTGTCCTACGAGCAGTACTTC
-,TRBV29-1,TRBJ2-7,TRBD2,CSVEEPTSGASYEQYF,TGCAGCGTTGAAGAGCCTACTAGCGGGGCCTCCTACGAGCAGTACTTC
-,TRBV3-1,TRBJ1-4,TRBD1,CASSPQPWTGSEKLFF,TGTGCCAGCAGCCCACAGCCCTGGACAGGGAGCGAAAAACTGTTTTTT
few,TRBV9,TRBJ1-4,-,CASSGRSTNEKLFF,TGTGCCAGCAGCGGAAGGTCAACTAATGAAAAGCTGTTTTTT
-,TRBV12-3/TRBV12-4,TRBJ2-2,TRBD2,CASSPGLDTGELFF,TGTGCCAGCAGCCCGGGACTAGACACCGGGGAGCTGTTTTTT
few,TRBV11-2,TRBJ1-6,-,CASRRWGDRNSPLHF,TGTGCCAGCCGCCGATGGGGGGATAGGAATTCACCCCTCCACTTT
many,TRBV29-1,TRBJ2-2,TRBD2,CSVGGRAGTGELFF,TGCAGCGTTGGGGGGAGGGCCGGCACCGGGGAGCTGTTTTTT
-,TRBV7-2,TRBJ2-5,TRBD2,CASARLAQETQYF,TGTGCCAGCGCTAGACTAGCCCAAGAGACCCAGTACTTC
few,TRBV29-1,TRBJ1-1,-,CSGSNTEAFF,TGCAGCGGATCGAACACTGAAGCTTTCTTT
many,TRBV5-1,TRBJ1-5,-,CASSTGHGDGNQPQHF,TGCGCCAGCAGCACCGGCCATGGGGATGGCAATCAGCCCCAGCATTTT
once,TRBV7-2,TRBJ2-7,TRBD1,CASSSRTGLREQYF,TGTGCCAGCAGCTCAAGGACAGGCCTTCGCGAGCAGTACTTC
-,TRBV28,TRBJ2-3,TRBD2,CASSPSGRVTDTQYF,TGTGCCAGCAGTCCCAGCGGGAGGGTCACAGATACGCAGTATTTT
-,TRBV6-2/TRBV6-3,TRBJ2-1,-,CASSRADFYNEQFF,TGTGCCAGCAGTAGAGCGGACTTCTACAATGAGCAGTTCTTC
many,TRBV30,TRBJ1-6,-,CAWSVTLAESPLHF,TGTGCCTGGAGTGTGACCCTGGCCGAGTCACCCCTCCACTTT
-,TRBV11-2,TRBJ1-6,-,CASSSVMGTYSPLHF,TGTGCTAGCAGCTCCGTAATGGGGACCTATTCACCCCTCCACTTT
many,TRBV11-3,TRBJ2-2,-,CASSLSTYTGELFF,TGTGCCAGCAGCTTATCGACATACACCGGGGAGCTGTTTTTT
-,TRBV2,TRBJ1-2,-,CASPEGAGGYTF,TGTGCCAGCCCAGAAGGGGCAGGGGGCTACACCTTC
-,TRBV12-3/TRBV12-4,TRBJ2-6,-,CASSLSGAGANVLTF,TGTGCCAGCAGTTTATCTGGGGCTGGGGCCAACGTCCTGACTTTC
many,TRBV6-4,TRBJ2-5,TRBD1,CASGQGAGETQYF,TGTGCCAGCGGACAGGGGGCGGGAGAGACCCAGTACTTC
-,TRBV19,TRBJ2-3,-,CASSELASSQYF,TGTGCCAGCTCAGAACTGGCTAGCTCTCAGTATTTT
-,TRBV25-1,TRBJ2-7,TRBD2,CASSESGAGGYEQYF,TGTGCCAGCAGTGAATCTGGTGCGGGAGGTTACGAGCAGTACTTC
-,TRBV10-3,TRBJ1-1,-,CAISESFNRARNTEAFF,TGTGCCATCAGTGAGTCCTTCAACAGGGCACGGAACACTGAAGCTTTCTTT
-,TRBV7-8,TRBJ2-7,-,CASSSQEGEQYF,TGTGCCAGCAGCTCACAGGAGGGCGAGCAGTACTTC
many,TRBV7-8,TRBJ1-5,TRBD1,CASSLDRAYSNQPQHF,TGTGCCAGCAGCCTAGACAGGGCTTATAGCAATCAGCCCCAGCATTTT
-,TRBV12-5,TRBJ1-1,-,CASGLDSYPEAFF,TGTGCTAGTGGTTTAGACAGTTACCCTGAAGCTTTCTTT
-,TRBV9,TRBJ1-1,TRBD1,CASSVEGADTEAFF,TGTGCCAGCAGCGTAGAGGGGGCGGACACTGAAGCTTTCTTT
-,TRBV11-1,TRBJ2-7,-,CASSFYICSAVRVPYEQYF,-
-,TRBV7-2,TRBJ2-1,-,CASSLTRYNEQFF,TGTGCCAGCAGCTTGACACGGTACAATGAGCAGTTCTTC
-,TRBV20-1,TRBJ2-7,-,CSARMGGYF,TGCAGTGCTAGGATGGGGGGCTACTTC
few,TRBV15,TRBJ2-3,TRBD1,CATSRGRTGNTDTQYF,TGTGCCACCAGCAGAGGGAGGACAGGGAACACAGATACGCAGTATTTT
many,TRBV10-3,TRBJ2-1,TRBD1,CATGKQGAKSSGLNEQFF,TGTGCCACAGGGAAACAGGGGGCGAAGTCTAGCGGCCTCAATGAGCAGTTCTTC
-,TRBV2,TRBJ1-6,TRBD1,CASRGQGNTNSPLHF,TGTGCCAGCAGAGGACAGGGTAATACCAATTCACCCCTCCACTTT